Below, 5 T cell receptor beta chains from the same sample are listed, as sequenced in a study of shared clonotypes between healthy human individuals. Produced via immunoSEQ multiplex PCR; TCRdb's table is partial and in-frame only. Here the sample spans over a million clones, around 97% being singletons. Source material: naive CD4+ T cells sorted from blood. The subset denotes: CD45RA+ positively selected. The receptors derive from a man aged 25-40 years in good health.

The V call is TRBV28, the J call TRBJ1-5; tentatively, D is TRBD1 (6 bases). Germline V lookup: CDR1 MDHEN, CDR2 SYDVKM. CDR3 length: 20 amino acids. Trimming left V 2 bases short and J 0 bases short, with 23 bases between. CDR3 residues: CASSLSRADSKSDSNQPQHF. For the CDR3, the DNA is TGTGCCAGCAGTTTAAGTCGCGCGGACAGCAAGTCTGATAGCAATCAGCCCCAGCATTTT.

The chain combines TRBV18 with TRBJ2-5; D is perhaps TRBD1 or TRBD2 (5 bases each). With 6 bases removed from V and 2 bases from J, the gap between germline ends came to 16 bases. The CDR3 runs to 15 residues. CDR1 is KGHSH and CDR2 is LQKENI in the germline V gene. The DNA for the CDR3 is TGTGCCAGCTCTCTACTAAGGGACGCTCAAGAGACCCAGTACTTC. Its translation: CASSLLRDAQETQYF.

The CDR3 sequence: CASRTPLGQGRGEQFF. The CDR3 region has the DNA TGTGCCAGCAGGACACCTTTGGGGCAGGGGAGGGGTGAGCAGTTCTTC. This chain uses TRBV7-9 with TRBJ2-1; D possibly corresponds to TRBD2 (7 bases). V lost 6 bases and J 9 bases, leaving 24 bases between the germline ends. The CDR3 loop spans 16 amino acids. Germline CDR1 is SEHNR and CDR2 is FQNEAQ (reference sequence). Looking up the rest from reference TRBV7-9 and TRBJ2-1 gives the full variable domain: DTGVSQNPRHKITKRGQNVTFRCDPISEHNRLYWYRQTLGQGPEFLTYFQNEAQLEKSRLLSDRFSAERPKGSFSTLEIQRTEQGDSAMYLCASRTPLGQGRGEQFFGPGTRLTVL.

The rearrangement uses TRBV11-3 and TRBJ2-2; D is tentatively TRBD1 or TRBD2 (5 bases each). Trimming took off 0 bases at V and 2 bases at J, with 13 bases between the two ends. CDR1 is SGHNT and CDR2 is YENEEA in the germline V gene. The CDR3 is 17 residues long. The CDR3 nucleotides read TGTGCCAGCAGCTTAGAGATAGTGGGGGATAACACCGGGGAGCTGTTTTTT. This codes for CASSLEIVGDNTGELFF.

The chain couples TRBV7-2 to TRBJ2-5, with 14 bases lining up with TRBD2. Germline values: CDR1 SGHTA, CDR2 FQGNSA. The junction had 3 bases not matched to a gene; V was cut back by 4 bases and J by 2 bases. The CDR3 extends over 16 amino acids. CDR3 DNA: TGTGCCAGCAGCTCAGGACTAGCGGGAGGTCAAGAGACCCAGTACTTC. This sequence encodes CASSSGLAGGQETQYF.